The 22 T cell receptor beta chains given below trace back to one sample, sequenced in a study of T cells and Merkel cell carcinoma outcomes. Generated by immunoSEQ multiplex PCR, the TCRdb table keeps only in-frame clones and is missing some. The table has about 1,700 clones, about 85% seen once. Specimen: tumor tissue from Merkel cell carcinoma. The source of these receptors is a human donor with Merkel cell carcinoma.

This sequence joins TRBV11-2 and TRBJ1-3, with a weak D call TRBD1 (6 bases). The CDR3 length is 14 residues. Germline V lookup: CDR1 SGHAT, CDR2 FQNNGV. Trimming took 2 bases from V and 5 from J, leaving 10 bases between them. The CDR3 loop is CASSLSRGRNTIYF. CDR3 DNA sequence: TGTGCCAGCAGCTTAAGCAGGGGTCGAAACACCATATATTTT. The complete variable domain, with remaining parts taken from reference TRBV11-2 and TRBJ1-3, reads EAGVAQSPRYKIIEKRQSVAFWCNPISGHATLYWYQQILGQGPKLLIQFQNNGVVDDSQLPKDRFSAERLKGVDSTLKIQPAKLEDSAVYLCASSLSRGRNTIYFGEGSWLTVV.

Comment on this clone: Mismatch with germline at one junction end may stem from a read error. The chain is built from TRBV5-4 and TRBJ2-7; TRBD1 is a possible D gene (5 bases). CDR1 and CDR2 (germline): SGHNT, YYREEE (reference sequence). The CDR3 loop spans 14 amino acids. CDR3 amino acids: CASSWAGQPYGQYF. CDR3 coding DNA: TGTGCCAGCAGCTGGGCCGGACAACCCTACGGGCAGTACTTC.

The chain links TRBV11-2 to TRBJ2-7, with unresolved D. The CDR3 covers 14 residues. Germline loops: CDR1 SGHAT, CDR2 FQNNGV. V lost 1 base to trimming and J lost 4 bases, with 11 bases between them. This CDR3 reads CASSLGPASYEQYF. DNA for the CDR3: TGTGCCAGCAGCTTAGGTCCAGCTTCTTACGAGCAGTACTTC.

J is TRBJ2-5 and V is TRBV5-4, with unresolved D. V was clipped by 3 bases and J by 4 bases, with 10 bases between them. In germline, CDR1 is SGHNT, CDR2 YYREEE (reference sequence). This CDR3 comprises 13 residues. The CDR3 nucleotides read TGTGCCAGCAGCTCCAAATCGGGAGAGACCCAGTACTTC. It encodes CASSSKSGETQYF.

The chain carries TRBV5-1 and TRBJ2-5; TRBD2 agrees at 12 bases. Germline V CDR1 and CDR2: SGHRS, YFSETQ. The trim removed 4 bases at V and 1 base at J, leaving 5 bases unmatched. The CDR3 runs 16 residues. Here the CDR3 DNA reads TGCGCCAGCAGCCACGGACTAGCGGGGAGCCAAGAGACCCAGTACTTC. Translated, it gives CASSHGLAGSQETQYF.

The CDR3, as DNA: TGTGCCAGCAGCTTTGGAGTCAGCTTTTCCTACGAGCAGTACTTC. Its protein product is CASSFGVSFSYEQYF. This sequence joins TRBV11-1 and TRBJ2-7; the D is unclear. Looked up from germline, CDR1 is SGHAT and CDR2 is FQDESV (reference sequence). With 3 bases removed from V and 1 base from J, the gap between germline ends came to 13 bases. The length of the CDR3 is 15 residues.

As concerns this clone: One junction end disagrees with the germline gene, perhaps due to a read error. The rearrangement links TRBV7-9 to TRBJ1-2, with TRBD1 as a possible D gene (5 bases). From germline, CDR1 is SEHNR and CDR2 FQNEAQ (reference sequence). This CDR3 region has 16 residues. For the CDR3, the DNA is TGTGCCAGCAGTTTATCGGGGGGAGGTTTGAACTATGGTTACACCTTC. Amino acid sequence: CASSLSGGGLNYGYTF.

This clone was detected only once. This sample includes further DNA sequences coding for the same CDR3. J is TRBJ2-1 and V is TRBV7-9, with a tentative D call TRBD2 (6 bases). The V end was cut by 6 bases, the J end by 4 bases, with 19 bases between. The CDR3 sequence is 16 residues long. Germline CDR1 reads SEHNR; CDR2 reads FQNEAQ (reference sequence). The CDR3 DNA reads TGTGCCAGCAGTCAGGGAGGATTGAGCTCTTACAATGAGCAGTTCTTC. Residues: CASSQGGLSSYNEQFF. The complete variable domain, with remaining parts taken from reference TRBV7-9 and TRBJ2-1, reads DTGVSQNPRHKITKRGQNVTFRCDPISEHNRLYWYRQTLGQGPEFLTYFQNEAQLEKSRLLSDRFSAERPKGSFSTLEIQRTEQGDSAMYLCASSQGGLSSYNEQFFGPGTRLTVL.

This chain links TRBV29-1 with TRBJ2-5, with 8 bases that match TRBD2. Per the germline V gene, CDR1 is SQVTM and CDR2 is ANQGSEA. The CDR3 covers 11 residues. The CDR3 reads CNSGGGETQYF. For the CDR3, the DNA is TGCAACAGCGGGGGTGGAGAGACCCAGTACTTC.

V is TRBV5-1 and J is TRBJ2-7; D might be TRBD2 (5 bases). The CDR3 consists of 13 residues. Germline CDR1 SGHRS, CDR2 YFSETQ. V was pared by 1 base and J by 12 bases, with 17 bases between. The CDR3 DNA sequence: TGCGCCAGCAGCTTGCAAGAGGTCGGGGTCCGGTACTTC. It codes for CASSLQEVGVRYF.

The chain links TRBV18 to TRBJ2-5; D possibly corresponds to TRBD1 (5 bases). This CDR3 region has 15 residues. Germline values: CDR1 KGHSH, CDR2 LQKENI. Trimming took 5 bases from V and 3 from J, leaving 16 bases between them. In nucleotides, the CDR3 is TGTGCCAGCTCAGAACATCAGGGAAGGGAAGAGACCCAGTACTTC. Encoded protein: CASSEHQGREETQYF.

V gene TRBV7-9 combines with J gene TRBJ2-5; D remains unclear. The CDR3 has 14 amino acids. V gave up 1 base and J gave up 0 bases, with 6 bases separating them. Germline V CDR1 and CDR2: SEHNR, FQNEAQ (reference sequence). The CDR3 reads CASSLVGNQETQYF. The CDR3 DNA reads as TGTGCCAGCAGCTTAGTCGGAAACCAAGAGACCCAGTACTTC.

V is TRBV7-8 and J is TRBJ2-4; the D gene is possibly TRBD2 (5 bases). This CDR3 comprises 13 residues. In germline, CDR1 is SGHVS, CDR2 FQNEAQ. Deletions cut 3 bases from V and 7 bases from J, with 10 bases between. DNA of the CDR3: TGTGCCAGCAGCTTTCTGGGAGTGAACATTCAGTACTTC. Amino acids: CASSFLGVNIQYF.

V usage is TRBV9 and J usage is TRBJ2-5, with a tentative D call TRBD1 (6 bases). Germline lookup yields CDR1 SGDLS and CDR2 YYNGEE. The CDR3 runs to 14 residues. V was pared by 0 bases and J by 5 bases, with 11 bases between. The chain's CDR3 is CASSVAYRGETQYF. The CDR3 coding sequence is TGTGCCAGCAGCGTAGCTTATAGGGGGGAGACCCAGTACTTC.

With regard to this clone: An end of the junction does not agree with germline; a read error may underlie this. The V gene is TRBV29-1, the J gene TRBJ1-2; D is ambiguous. The CDR3 has 14 residues. Looked up from germline, CDR1 is SQVTM and CDR2 is ANQGSEA. The CDR3 sequence is CSVLNPQANYSYTF. The DNA for the CDR3 is TGCAGCGTTTTGAACCCGCAAGCTAACTATAGCTACACCTTC.

The rearrangement joins TRBV5-1 to TRBJ2-3; TRBD2 aligns across 8 bases. CDR3 length equals 15 residues. V lost 5 bases to trimming and J lost 2 bases; unmatched junction nucleotides: 7. CDR1 is SGHRS, CDR2 YFSETQ, per germline. The CDR3 protein is CASSVERGPTDTQYF. The CDR3 nucleotides are TGCGCCAGCAGTGTAGAGCGGGGGCCCACAGATACGCAGTATTTT.

This chain links TRBV7-9 with TRBJ1-2, with D uncertain. Trimming removed 1 base at V and 2 bases at J, with 11 bases between. The germline CDR1 and CDR2 sequences are SEHNR and FQNEAQ (reference sequence). There are 15 residues in the CDR3. The CDR3 DNA sequence: TGTGCCAGCAGCTTAGGGCAGGCGGGAAACTATGGCTACACCTTC. Translated, it gives CASSLGQAGNYGYTF.

About this clone: A read error may produce the germline difference seen at one junction end. The CDR3 spells CTSSPGSGREAFF. The CDR3 DNA follows: TGTACCAGCTCACCAGGATCCGGACGGGAAGCTTTCTTT. The V call is TRBV18, the J call TRBJ1-1, with D uncertain. The length of the CDR3 is 13 residues. Germline V CDR1 and CDR2: KGHSH, LQKENI.

The rearrangement links TRBV6-6 to TRBJ2-6, with 7 positions matching TRBD1. V was pared by 6 bases and J by 3 bases, with 8 bases of the junction left unmatched. Germline lookup yields CDR1 MNHNY and CDR2 SVGAGI (reference sequence). The CDR3 has 16 amino acids. DNA for the CDR3: TGTGCCAGCAGGCCAGGGGGTCTGGGTGGGGCCAACGTCCTGACTTTC. Translating gives CASRPGGLGGANVLTF.

As regards this clone: The same CDR3 can be traced to other DNA sequences in this sample. The chain couples TRBV7-2 to TRBJ2-7; 7 bases map to TRBD1. This CDR3 has 15 amino acids. Germline V gives CDR1 SGHTA, CDR2 FQGNSA. Trimming cost V 1 base and J 2 bases; bases outside gene matches: 5. The CDR3: CASSLVAGGAYEQYF. The CDR3 DNA reads TGTGCCAGCAGCTTAGTGGCAGGGGGAGCCTACGAGCAGTACTTC.

The V and J genes are TRBV5-1 and TRBJ2-5; D not resolved. The ends were cut back, 1 base at V and 5 bases at J, with 18 bases in the middle. From germline, CDR1 is SGHRS and CDR2 YFSETQ. The CDR3 runs 16 residues. CDR3 sequence (DNA): TGCGCCAGCAGCTTGTCTGGGTGGGGTCGTGCGGAGACCCAGTACTTC. Amino acid sequence: CASSLSGWGRAETQYF.

The gene calls are TRBV10-2 and TRBJ2-1; D not certain. The CDR3 is 13 amino acids. In germline, CDR1 is WSHSY, CDR2 SAAADI. Trimming pared 5 bases from V and 3 bases from J, leaving 8 bases between. The CDR3 bases are TGCGCCAGCAGTCTGATAGGCTACAATGAGCAGTTCTTC. It yields the protein CASSLIGYNEQFF.